This TCR beta chain derives from a study of metastatic and nonmetastatic thyroid tumors. Study outcomes and limitations: Across blood and tumor, TCR beta diversity in malignant thyroid tumors was reportedly significantly higher than in benign nodules.

TCRdb re-analyzed the PCR reads through MiXCR. Of about 23,000 clones listed, more than 20% are singletons. All patients were untreated before thyroid surgery. CDR3 length: 15 amino acids. The junction had 11 bases not matched to a gene; V was cut back by 6 bases and J by 6 bases. Germline CDR1 is MDHEN and CDR2 is SYDVKM. This clone was counted at least ten times. Its antigen is not known. The TCR was taken from a male donor with papillary thyroid cancer or a benign thyroid nodule (not recorded which). Some clones in this sample may be carry-over from other donors' samples. This chain links TRBV28 with TRBJ2-4, with TRBD1 matching 7 bases. The sample comprised tumor tissue. The CDR3 loop reads CASRTPYRGVNIQYF. CDR3 coding DNA: TGTGCCAGCAGAACTCCGTACAGGGGAGTAAACATTCAGTACTTC.